This T cell receptor (beta chain) was captured in a study of T cell responses to AZD1222 COVID-19 vaccine. Study summary: Pooling of second doses given at about 4 or about 12 weeks was done.

The protocol was immunoSEQ multiplex PCR, while the TCRdb copy is restricted to in-frame clones and leaves out a portion. The sample lists 110,000 or so clones, about nine tenths occurring once. Points on this clone: The antigen is undetermined.

Whole-study findings and limits: Females made up more of the donors, who were largely white British, and clonal diversity may have come out too low. At 160-218 and 743-854, vaccine-associated CD4 TCRs were dominant, and they spanned spike.

This CDR3 is 14 amino acids long. Trimming removed 5 bases at V and 4 bases at J, with 12 bases between. The germline gives CDR1 SGHDT, CDR2 YYEEEE. The receptor comes from an adult in good health. Sequencing was performed on peripheral blood, taken on day 0 of AZD1222 vaccination. This chain connects TRBV5-6 to TRBJ1-4; no firm D call. The CDR3 DNA is TGTGCCAGCAGGAGTACAGCGAATAATGAAAAACTGTTTTTT. Its protein product is CASRSTANNEKLFF.